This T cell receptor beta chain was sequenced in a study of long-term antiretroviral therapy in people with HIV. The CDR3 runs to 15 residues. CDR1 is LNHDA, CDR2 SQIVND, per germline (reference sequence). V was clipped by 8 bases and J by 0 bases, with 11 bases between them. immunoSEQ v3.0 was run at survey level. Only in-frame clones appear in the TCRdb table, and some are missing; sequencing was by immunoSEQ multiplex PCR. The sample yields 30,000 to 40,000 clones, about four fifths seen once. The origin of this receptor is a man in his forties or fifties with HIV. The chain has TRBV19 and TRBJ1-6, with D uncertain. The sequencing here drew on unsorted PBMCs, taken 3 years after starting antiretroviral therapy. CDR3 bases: TGTGCCAGTGGGGTCCTAAGCTCCTATAATTCACCCCTCCACTTT. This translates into CASGVLSSYNSPLHF.